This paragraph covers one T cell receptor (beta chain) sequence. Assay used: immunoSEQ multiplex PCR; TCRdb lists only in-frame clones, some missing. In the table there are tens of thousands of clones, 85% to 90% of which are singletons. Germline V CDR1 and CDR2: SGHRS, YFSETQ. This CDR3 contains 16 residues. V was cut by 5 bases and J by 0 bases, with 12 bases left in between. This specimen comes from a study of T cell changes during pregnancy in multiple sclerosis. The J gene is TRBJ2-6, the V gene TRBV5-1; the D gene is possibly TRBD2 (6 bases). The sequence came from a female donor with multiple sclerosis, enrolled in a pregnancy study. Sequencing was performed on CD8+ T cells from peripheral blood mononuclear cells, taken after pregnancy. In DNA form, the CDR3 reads TGCGCCAGCAGTACGGGGGAGTTCTCTGGGGCCAACGTCCTGACTTTC. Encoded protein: CASSTGEFSGANVLTF.